This T cell receptor (beta chain) was observed in a study of blood T cell repertoires in COVID-19. For the study at large: Both acute and convalescent COVID-19 samples were obtained from the United States, Italy and Spain. Sample material is recorded as cDNA or gDNA derived from T cells, B-cell-depleted T cells, or PBMCs.

CDR1 is SGDLS, CDR2 YYNGEE, per germline. With V trimmed by 4 bases and J by 5 bases, 15 bases remained unmatched. CDR3 length: 17 amino acids. As handled by the study authors: Estimated nucleated cell counts came from reference gene primer amplification. Generated by immunoSEQ multiplex PCR, the TCRdb table keeps only in-frame clones and is missing some. V and J calls and clone size are copied from that table; D and trimming were computed from the DNA. The sample lists some 220,000 clones; approximately 84% were seen once. The TCR sequence derives from a man aged 50 to 59 with acute or convalescent COVID-19. This rearrangement joins TRBV9 to TRBJ2-3; 8 bases fit TRBD2. The sample comprised peripheral blood. The CDR3 protein is CASSNPGTRGGRDTQYF. For the CDR3, the DNA is TGTGCCAGCAGCAACCCCGGGACACGCGGGGGGAGAGATACGCAGTATTTT.